These 10 T cell receptor beta chains share one sample of origin, sequenced in a study of PD-1 blockade in classical Hodgkin lymphoma. Libraries were prepared by immunoSEQ multiplex PCR; TCRdb keeps only in-frame clonotypes and omits some of them. Found here are some 30,000 clones, 92% of them singletons; the top ten hold approximately 0.3%. Time point of the sample: cycle 4 day 1 (C4D1), after less than 7 weeks of nivolumab. All patients experienced relapse after autologous stem cell transplantation, and brentuximab vedotin exposure was variable. The study purified CD4+ T cells from thawed PBMCs using magnetic negative selection. The sequenced sample was CD4+ T cells from blood, obtained before the fourth cycle of nivolumab. Receptor source: a human donor with classical Hodgkin lymphoma.

The count of this clone is one. J is TRBJ1-2 and V is TRBV5-5; D remains unclear. Per germline, CDR1 SGHKS and CDR2 YYEKEE (reference sequence). Deletions cut 0 bases from V and 4 bases from J, with 4 bases between. This CDR3 is 12 amino acids long. This CDR3 reads CASSLDVYGYTF. As DNA, the CDR3 is TGTGCCAGCAGCTTGGACGTCTATGGCTACACCTTC.

This chain links TRBV5-6 with TRBJ1-1, with D maybe TRBD1 (5 bases). The CDR3 extends over 16 amino acids. Germline V lookup: CDR1 SGHDT, CDR2 YYEEEE. The V end lost 4 bases, the J end lost 8 bases, and 24 bases lay between the germline ends. CDR3 residues: CASSQTAKNSNREAFF. The CDR3 nucleotides read TGTGCCAGCAGCCAGACAGCAAAGAACAGTAATAGGGAAGCTTTCTTT.

This clone was observed once. This chain links TRBV11-2 with TRBJ1-3, with a weak D call TRBD1 (6 bases). From germline, CDR1 is SGHAT and CDR2 FQNNGV. The V end lost 1 base, the J end lost 2 bases, and 9 bases lay between the germline ends. The length of the CDR3 is 15 residues. The CDR3 loop is CASSLGGAAGNTIYF. The CDR3 coding sequence is TGTGCCAGCAGCTTAGGGGGGGCGGCTGGAAACACCATATATTTT.

The gene calls are TRBV11-2 and TRBJ2-3, with a weak D call TRBD1 (5 bases). Trimming cost V 1 base and J 1 base, with 12 bases left between them. The CDR3 has 16 residues. Germline V lookup: CDR1 SGHAT, CDR2 FQNNGV. CDR3 amino acids: CASSLVQGRGTDTQYF. CDR3 DNA: TGTGCCAGCAGCTTAGTTCAGGGTCGGGGCACAGATACGCAGTATTTT.

The CDR3 DNA is TGTGCCAGCAGCTTAGCAGGCGCCAGAGAGACCCAGTACTTC. It is translated as CASSLAGARETQYF. The chain has TRBV13 and TRBJ2-5; D remains ambiguous. V lost 1 base to trimming and J lost 4 bases, with 10 bases between them. Germline V CDR1 and CDR2: PRHDT, FYEKMQ (reference sequence). This CDR3 is built from 14 residues.

The chain has TRBV28 and TRBJ1-2, with 9 nucleotides matching TRBD1. This CDR3 contains 15 residues. Germline V gene lookup returns CDR1 MDHEN and CDR2 SYDVKM. CDR3 in DNA: TGTGCTACCGGGCCGGGGACAGGGAAACCTTGGGGCTACACCTTC. It is translated as CATGPGTGKPWGYTF.

The chain uses TRBV6-5 and TRBJ2-7; D is unresolved. The CDR3 loop spans 15 amino acids. Trimming took 0 bases from V and 3 from J, leaving 12 bases between them. Germline V gene lookup returns CDR1 MNHEY and CDR2 SVGAGI. The CDR3 DNA is TGTGCCAGCAGTTACTCTGCCTCTAAAGGCTACGAGCAGTACTTC. Encoded protein: CASSYSASKGYEQYF.

This chain connects TRBV6-5 to TRBJ1-5, with no clear D. The CDR3 length is 13 residues. CDR1 is MNHEY, CDR2 SVGAGI, per germline. Deletions cut 8 bases from V and 0 bases from J, with 8 bases between. DNA of the CDR3: TGTGCCAGCTCCTTCGATAGCAATCAGCCCCAGCATTTT. Translated: CASSFDSNQPQHF.

The V call is TRBV5-1, the J call TRBJ2-1, with D unclear. The CDR3 has 15 residues. Trimming cost V 0 bases and J 5 bases, with 12 bases left between them. Germline V gives CDR1 SGHRS, CDR2 YFSETQ. CDR3 sequence (DNA): TGCGCCAGCAGCTTGGCCGAACTGCTAGACAATGAGCAGTTCTTC. This encodes CASSLAELLDNEQFF.

The rearrangement joins TRBV9 to TRBJ1-2; the D gene is possibly TRBD1 (5 bases). CDR1 and CDR2 (germline): SGDLS, YYNGEE. The CDR3 spans 12 residues. Deletions cut 2 bases from V and 8 bases from J, with 10 bases between. The CDR3 nucleotides read TGTGCCAGCAGCGTCCGGGGGGAAGGCTACACCTTC. Translated: CASSVRGEGYTF.